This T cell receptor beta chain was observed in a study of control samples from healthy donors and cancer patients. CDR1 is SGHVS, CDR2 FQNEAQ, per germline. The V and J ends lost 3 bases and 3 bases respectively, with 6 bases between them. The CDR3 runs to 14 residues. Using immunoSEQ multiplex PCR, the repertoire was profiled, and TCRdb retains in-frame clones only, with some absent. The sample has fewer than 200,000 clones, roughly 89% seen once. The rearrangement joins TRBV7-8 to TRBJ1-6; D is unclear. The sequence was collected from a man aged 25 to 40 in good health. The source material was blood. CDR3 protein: CASSFGNYNSPLHF. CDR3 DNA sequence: TGTGCCAGCAGCTTCGGCAACTATAATTCACCCCTCCACTTT.